The 10 T cell receptor beta chains presented below share a single source sample, sequenced in a study of T cell responses to AZD1222 COVID-19 vaccine. Clones were sequenced by immunoSEQ multiplex PCR, and TCRdb holds only the in-frame ones, with some missing. The sample lists more than 95,000 clones; 90% to 95% were seen once. The starting material was peripheral blood, obtained on day 0 of AZD1222 vaccination. The origin of the receptors is an adult in good health.

The chain couples TRBV6-4 to TRBJ2-1; D gene uncertain. This CDR3 spans 14 amino acids. V lost 3 bases and J lost 9, with 15 bases in between. Per germline, CDR1 MRHNA and CDR2 SNTAGT. In DNA, the CDR3 is TGTGCCAGCAGTGAAGCCTCCCCACTCGGTGAGCAGTTCTTC. Amino acid sequence: CASSEASPLGEQFF.

This clone was observed a single time. This chain links TRBV30 with TRBJ2-1; TRBD1 aligns across 8 bases. J gave up 10 bases and V 5 bases, and 7 bases lay outside the gene matches. This CDR3 spans 12 amino acids. The V gene's germline CDR1 is GTSNPN and CDR2 SVGIG (reference sequence). CDR3 DNA sequence: TGTGCCTGGGACAGGGGAGCGGACGAGCAGTTCTTC. Protein sequence: CAWDRGADEQFF.

J is TRBJ2-1 and V is TRBV18; 9 nucleotides line up with TRBD2. V dropped 2 bases and J dropped 5; count of bases not matched to a gene: 4. Germline V gives CDR1 KGHSH, CDR2 LQKENI. The CDR3 length is 15 residues. CDR3 DNA: TGTGCCAGCTCACCAAGCCTAGCGGGGAACAATGAGCAGTTCTTC. It specifies CASSPSLAGNNEQFF.

The genes are TRBV6-5 and TRBJ2-7; D gene unclear. Trimming took off 0 bases at V and 0 bases at J, with 9 bases between the two ends. Germline V CDR1 and CDR2: MNHEY, SVGAGI. The CDR3 has 15 amino acids. The CDR3 protein is CASSYSIGSSYEQYF. The DNA for the CDR3 is TGTGCCAGCAGTTACTCGATCGGCAGCTCCTACGAGCAGTACTTC.

The rearrangement links TRBV29-1 to TRBJ1-2, with 9 bases matching TRBD1. Germline assignment: CDR1 SQVTM and CDR2 ANQGSEA. V shed 6 bases and J 7 bases; nucleotides not matched to a gene: 6. The CDR3 extends over 12 amino acids. CDR3 sequence (DNA): TGCAGCGTGGACAGGGGCTCCTTTGGCTACACCTTC. This sequence encodes CSVDRGSFGYTF.

The chain links TRBV28 to TRBJ2-7; tentatively, D is TRBD2 (5 bases). The germline gives CDR1 MDHEN, CDR2 SYDVKM. V lost 2 bases, J lost 3 bases, and 17 bases lay in between. The CDR3 has 16 residues. CDR3 protein: CASSLGRTVLHYEQYF. For the CDR3, the DNA is TGTGCCAGCAGTTTAGGGAGAACAGTCCTGCACTACGAGCAGTACTTC.

The rearrangement joins TRBV7-2 to TRBJ1-6; a possible D gene is TRBD1 (5 bases). V lost 4 bases, J lost 1 base, and 5 bases lay in between. Germline loops: CDR1 SGHTA, CDR2 FQGNSA. The CDR3 covers 14 residues. The CDR3 sequence: CASSSGSYNSPLHF. The DNA of the CDR3 is TGTGCCAGCAGCTCAGGGTCCTATAATTCACCCCTCCACTTT.

A remark on this clone: At the DNA level, this CDR3 is encoded by other sequences in the same sample as well. The genes are TRBV28 and TRBJ2-7; 9 positions agree with TRBD2. V trimming: 6 bases; J trimming: 2 bases; junction bases outside the gene matches: 8. CDR1 is MDHEN and CDR2 is SYDVKM in the germline V gene. The CDR3 covers 15 residues. CDR3: CASRQLAGGTYEQYF. For the CDR3, the DNA is TGTGCCAGCAGACAGTTGGCGGGAGGGACCTACGAGCAGTACTTC.

The gene calls are TRBV27 and TRBJ1-6; D gene uncertain. The CDR3 is 12 amino acids. The germline V and J ends were trimmed by 2 bases and 6 bases, with 2 bases remaining between them. Per germline, CDR1 MNHEY and CDR2 SMNVEV (reference sequence). In DNA form, the CDR3 reads TGTGCCAGCAGTTTAACTAATTCACCCCTCCACTTT. It yields the protein CASSLTNSPLHF.

The chain recombines TRBV11-2 with TRBJ2-5, with 8 bases that match TRBD1. The CDR3 loop spans 15 amino acids. The V gene's germline CDR1 is SGHAT and CDR2 FQNNGV. V lost 0 bases and J lost 5; bases outside the gene matches: 5. In nucleotides, the CDR3 is TGTGCCAGCAGCTTAGAAAGGACAGGGTGGGAGACCCAGTACTTC. Its translation is CASSLERTGWETQYF.